The TCR beta chain described here comes from a study of Ad26.COV2.S vaccination and SARS-CoV-2 variants. Whole-study findings and limits: The placebo group had lower spike-specific TCR breadth than the vaccine recipients did.

Profiled with immunoSEQ multiplex PCR; TCRdb holds only in-frame clones, not every one. The table records some 350,000 clones, about 85% of them present only once. The sample's treatment: around 19 received Ad26.COV2.S at low or high dose, single or two shots; roughly five received placebo; per-sample allocation not given. After the first vaccine or placebo injection, samples were drawn on day 63. Expressing Wuhan-strain SARS-CoV-2 spike, an Ad26 vector served as the vaccine. CDR3 length: 14 residues. Germline CDR1 and CDR2: SGHDN and FVKESK. V trimming: 10 bases; J trimming: 3 bases; junction bases outside the gene matches: 6. Turning to this clone: The antigen remains unidentified.

The sequence was obtained from a person aged 18-65 years who received the Ad26.COV2.S COVID-19 vaccine or a placebo. The starting material was peripheral blood, obtained in a trial of Ad26.COV2.S vaccine versus placebo. V and J are TRBV14 and TRBJ2-7; TRBD2 matches at 13 bases. The CDR3 here is CATSGLAGYYEQYF. CDR3 DNA: TGTGCCACCTCGGGACTAGCGGGATACTACGAGCAGTACTTC.